A selection of T cell receptor beta chains follows, all from one sample in a study of OX40 agonist ivuxolimab in advanced cancers. Some clones are missing from TCRdb's copy, which holds only in-frame ones; the method was immunoSEQ multiplex PCR. The sample lists roughly 21,000 clones, about 90% occurring once. Specimen: CD4+ or CD8+ T cells sorted from blood, collected in a trial of the OX40 agonist ivuxolimab. The receptors shown here come from an adult with an advanced solid tumor such as melanoma, head and neck, liver or kidney cancer. The CDR3 runs from the conserved cysteine through the conserved F or W. Each record gives: J gene, V gene, CDR3 length, CDR3 protein.

TRBJ1-1 TRBV7-2 17 CASSSDLTRVMNTEAFF
TRBJ1-2 TRBV10-3 14 CAISDLGPNYGYTF
TRBJ2-7 TRBV7-2 14 CASSPRDSFYEQYF
TRBJ2-7 TRBV6-5 15 CASSYSGRETYEQYF
TRBJ1-1 TRBV6-5 12 CASSLGQNTAFF
TRBJ1-5 TRBV6-1 15 CASSEEEGGNQPQHF
TRBJ1-5 TRBV27 15 CASSLYGQSNQPQHF
TRBJ2-3 TRBV18 15 CASSPPYGSTDTQYF
TRBJ1-4 TRBV5-1 15 CASSLARNNPQKLFF
TRBJ2-1 TRBV5-6 14 CASSSGTGVNEQFF
TRBJ2-1 TRBV18 14 CASSREQTYNEQFF
TRBJ1-5 TRBV4-1 14 CASSQEGGSQPQHF
TRBJ2-7 TRBV4-1 17 CASSPSYDDGGGYEQYF
TRBJ1-1 TRBV14 16 CASSLWTGELVSEAFF
TRBJ1-4 TRBV5-1 18 CASSLGPQETLTNEKLFF
TRBJ2-2 TRBV5-1 14 CASSRTINTGELFF
TRBJ2-3 TRBV7-9 14 CASSSRRGAGTQYF
TRBJ2-7 TRBV10-3 14 CAIRDREVSYEQYF
TRBJ2-5 TRBV6-4 16 CASSPSPGQGQETQYF